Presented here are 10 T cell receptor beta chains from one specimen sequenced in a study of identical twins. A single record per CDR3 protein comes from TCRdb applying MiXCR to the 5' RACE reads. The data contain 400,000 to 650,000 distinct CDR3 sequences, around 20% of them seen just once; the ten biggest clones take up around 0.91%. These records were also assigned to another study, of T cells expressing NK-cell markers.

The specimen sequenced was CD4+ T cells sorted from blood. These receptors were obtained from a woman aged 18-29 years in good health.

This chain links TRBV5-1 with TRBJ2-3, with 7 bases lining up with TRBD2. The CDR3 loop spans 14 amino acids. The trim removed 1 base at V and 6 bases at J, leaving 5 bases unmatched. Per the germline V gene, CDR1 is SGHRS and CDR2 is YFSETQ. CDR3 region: CASSLKSGTDTQYF. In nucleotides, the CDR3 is TGCGCCAGCAGCTTGAAGAGCGGGACGGATACGCAGTATTTT.

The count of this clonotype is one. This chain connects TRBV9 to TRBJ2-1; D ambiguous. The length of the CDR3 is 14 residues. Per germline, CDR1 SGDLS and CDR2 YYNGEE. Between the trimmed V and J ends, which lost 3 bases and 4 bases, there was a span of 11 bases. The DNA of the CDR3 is TGTGCCAGCAGCGCGCTGGCAGATTACAATGAGCAGTTCTTC. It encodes CASSALADYNEQFF.

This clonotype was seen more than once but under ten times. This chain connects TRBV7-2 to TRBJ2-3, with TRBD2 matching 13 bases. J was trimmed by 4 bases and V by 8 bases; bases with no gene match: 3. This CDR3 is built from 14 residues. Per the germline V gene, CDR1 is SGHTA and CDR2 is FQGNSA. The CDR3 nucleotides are TGTGCCAGCGGACTAGCGGGAGTCCCAGATACGCAGTATTTT. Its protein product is CASGLAGVPDTQYF.

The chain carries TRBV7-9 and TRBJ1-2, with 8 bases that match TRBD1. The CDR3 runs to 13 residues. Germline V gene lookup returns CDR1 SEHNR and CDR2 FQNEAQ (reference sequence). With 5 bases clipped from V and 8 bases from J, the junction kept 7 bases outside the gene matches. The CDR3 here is CASSPGQVGGYTF. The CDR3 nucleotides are TGTGCCAGCAGCCCGGGACAGGTGGGAGGCTACACCTTC. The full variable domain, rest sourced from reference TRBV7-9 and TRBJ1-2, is DTGVSQNPRHKITKRGQNVTFRCDPISEHNRLYWYRQTLGQGPEFLTYFQNEAQLEKSRLLSDRFSAERPKGSFSTLEIQRTEQGDSAMYLCASSPGQVGGYTFGSGTRLTVV.

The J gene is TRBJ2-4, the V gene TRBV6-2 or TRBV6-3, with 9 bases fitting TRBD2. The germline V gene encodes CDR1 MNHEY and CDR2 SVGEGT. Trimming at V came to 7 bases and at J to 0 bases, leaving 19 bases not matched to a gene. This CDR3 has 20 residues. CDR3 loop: CASNTPRRLLAGLAKNIQYF. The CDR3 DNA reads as TGTGCCAGCAATACCCCCCGGCGACTTCTAGCGGGATTAGCCAAAAACATTCAGTACTTC.

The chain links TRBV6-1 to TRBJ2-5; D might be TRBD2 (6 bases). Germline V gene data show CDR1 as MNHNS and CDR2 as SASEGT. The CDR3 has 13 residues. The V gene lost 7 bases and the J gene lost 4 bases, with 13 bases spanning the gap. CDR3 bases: TGTGCCAGCACCAAATCCGGGGGAGAGACCCAGTACTTC. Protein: CASTKSGGETQYF.

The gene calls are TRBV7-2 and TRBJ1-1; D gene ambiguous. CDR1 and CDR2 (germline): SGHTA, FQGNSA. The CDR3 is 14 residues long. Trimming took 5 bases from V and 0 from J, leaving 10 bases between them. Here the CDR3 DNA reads TGTGCCAGCAGCCCGATAAGAATGAACACTGAAGCTTTCTTT. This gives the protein CASSPIRMNTEAFF.

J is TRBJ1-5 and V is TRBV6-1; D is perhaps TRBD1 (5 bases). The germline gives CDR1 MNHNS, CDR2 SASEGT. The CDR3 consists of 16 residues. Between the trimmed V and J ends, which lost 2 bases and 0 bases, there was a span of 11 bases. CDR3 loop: CASSEQGHYSNQPQHF. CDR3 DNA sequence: TGTGCCAGCAGTGAACAGGGCCATTATAGCAATCAGCCCCAGCATTTT.

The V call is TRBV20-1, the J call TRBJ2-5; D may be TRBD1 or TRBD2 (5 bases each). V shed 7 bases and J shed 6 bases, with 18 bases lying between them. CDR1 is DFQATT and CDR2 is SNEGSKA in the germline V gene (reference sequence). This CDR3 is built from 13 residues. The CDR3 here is CSVPGPGVKTQYF. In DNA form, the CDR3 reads TGCAGTGTTCCGGGACCCGGGGTGAAGACCCAGTACTTC.

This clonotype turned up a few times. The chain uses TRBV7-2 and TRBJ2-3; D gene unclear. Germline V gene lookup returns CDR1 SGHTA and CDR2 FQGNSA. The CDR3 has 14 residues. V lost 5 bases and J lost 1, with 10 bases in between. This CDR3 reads CASSRRVGTDTQYF. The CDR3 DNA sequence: TGTGCCAGCAGCCGCCGGGTCGGCACAGATACGCAGTATTTT.